The entry that follows covers one T cell receptor beta chain sequence. Its antigen is as yet unknown. This sample was taken from a study of cytomegalovirus exposure and HLA in healthy donors. Whole-study findings and limits: One cluster of highly shared sequence variants probably arose as a sequencing artifact. Clonal expansion, a later analysis showed, was greater in HLA-associated TCR beta chains than in equally common others. Donor immune exposure was known only as CMV serostatus.

The PCR employed 60 Vbeta primers together with 13 Jbeta primers. Assay: immunoSEQ multiplex PCR; the TCRdb copy retains only in-frame clones and omits some. The repertoire includes more than 200,000 clones, approximately 80% of them detected once, and 1.3% to 1.5% sits in the top ten. This CDR3 is 15 amino acids long. Germline V gives CDR1 MNHNS, CDR2 SASEGT. V lost 7 bases and J lost 2, with 17 bases in between. The receptor's source is a girl aged 10-17 years in good health and CMV-seronegative. Material: PBMCs. The chain recombines TRBV6-1 with TRBJ1-2; D ambiguous. CDR3 residues: CASNPFGAANYGYTF. The CDR3, as DNA: TGTGCCAGCAACCCGTTCGGTGCCGCAAACTATGGCTACACCTTC.